What follows is one TCR beta chain and its context. Antigen unknown. The data originate from a study of T cell responses to AZD1222 COVID-19 vaccine. Study observations and caveats: Spike-specific TCR repertoires showed rising breadth and depth after two AZD1222 doses. Reportedly, nearly half the spike-specific TCRs target unmutated variant regions. Regions 160-218 and 743-854 held dominance among vaccine-associated CD4 TCRs, which spanned spike.

The J segment lost 6 bases and the V segment lost 3 bases, leaving 8 bases of the junction unmatched. Germline assignment: CDR1 SEHNR and CDR2 FQNEAQ (reference sequence). The CDR3 loop spans 15 amino acids. The protocol was immunoSEQ multiplex PCR, while the TCRdb copy is restricted to in-frame clones and leaves out a portion. This table holds approximately 100,000 clones, more than 85% found once. Material: peripheral blood, obtained on day 0 of AZD1222 vaccination. V and J are TRBV7-9 and TRBJ2-7; 10 positions match TRBD2. This TCR was sampled from an adult in good health. CDR3: CASSFASGGLREQYF. In nucleotides, the CDR3 is TGTGCCAGCAGCTTCGCTAGCGGGGGCCTCCGCGAGCAGTACTTC.